This TCR beta chain was sequenced during a study of cytomegalovirus exposure and HLA in healthy donors. About the study: There were a few hundred genotyped donors. Of these, roughly 80% fell in the genetic ancestry cluster associated with self-reported Caucasian donors. Study-wide points: Most TCR sequences were uncommon, yet certain public TCRs appeared in many donors. Apart from CMV serostatus, no immune exposure information was available.

PCR used 60 Vbeta primers and 13 Jbeta primers. Only in-frame clones appear in the TCRdb table, and some are missing; sequencing was by immunoSEQ multiplex PCR. Of 59,000 or so clones in the sample, 85% were seen once. Worth noting for this clone: Its antigen remains unknown.

Germline V gene lookup returns CDR1 SGDLS and CDR2 YYNGEE. J was trimmed by 4 bases and V by 3 bases; bases with no gene match: 18. This CDR3 spans 18 amino acids. The sample consisted of PBMCs. This clonotype was obtained from a female donor in good health and CMV-seronegative. This sequence joins TRBV9 and TRBJ1-1; 7 bases map to TRBD1. This CDR3 is CASSAQGGVRPRGTEAFF. The CDR3 DNA is TGTGCCAGCAGCGCCCAGGGGGGAGTTCGCCCCAGAGGCACTGAAGCTTTCTTT.